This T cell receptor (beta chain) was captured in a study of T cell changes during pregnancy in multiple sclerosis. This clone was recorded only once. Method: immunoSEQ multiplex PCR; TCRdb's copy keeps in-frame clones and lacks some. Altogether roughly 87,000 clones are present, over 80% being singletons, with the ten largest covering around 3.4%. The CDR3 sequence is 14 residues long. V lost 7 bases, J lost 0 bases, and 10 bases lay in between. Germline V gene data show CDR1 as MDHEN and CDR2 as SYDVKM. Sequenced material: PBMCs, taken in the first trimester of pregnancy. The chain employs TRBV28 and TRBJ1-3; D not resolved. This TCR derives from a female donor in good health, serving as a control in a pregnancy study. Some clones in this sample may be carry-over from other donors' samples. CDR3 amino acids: CASTRAGSGNTIYF. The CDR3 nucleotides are TGTGCCAGCACGCGGGCGGGCTCTGGAAACACCATATATTTT.